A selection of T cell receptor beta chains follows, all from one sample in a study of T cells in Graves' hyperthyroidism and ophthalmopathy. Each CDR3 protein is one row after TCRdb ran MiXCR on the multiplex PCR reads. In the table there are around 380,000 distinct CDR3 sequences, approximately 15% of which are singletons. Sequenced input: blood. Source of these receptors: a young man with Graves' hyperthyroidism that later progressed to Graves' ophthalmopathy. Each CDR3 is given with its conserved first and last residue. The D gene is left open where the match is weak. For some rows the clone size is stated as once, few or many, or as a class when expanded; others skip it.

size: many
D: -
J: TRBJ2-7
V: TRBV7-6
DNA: TGTGCCAGCAGCCAGGACATCCCCTCCTACGAGCAGTACTTC
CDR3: CASSQDIPSYEQYF

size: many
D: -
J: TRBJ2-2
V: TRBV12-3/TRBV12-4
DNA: TGTGCCAGCAGTCGCCGCACAGGAGGGTCTGGGGAGCTGTTTTTT
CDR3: CASSRRTGGSGELFF

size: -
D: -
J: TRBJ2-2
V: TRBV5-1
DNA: TGCGCCAGCAGCGTCGGTCCAGGGGACCCGGTTGGAACCGGGGAGCTGTTTTTT
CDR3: CASSVGPGDPVGTGELFF

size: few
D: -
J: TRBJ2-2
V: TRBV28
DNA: TGTGCCAGCAGTTTATTTGAGGGCCGGCACGGGGAGCTGTTTTTT
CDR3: CASSLFEGRHGELFF

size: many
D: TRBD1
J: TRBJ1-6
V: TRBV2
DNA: TGTGCCAGCAGTGACTTGACAGGGACAAATTCACCCCTCCACTTT
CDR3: CASSDLTGTNSPLHF

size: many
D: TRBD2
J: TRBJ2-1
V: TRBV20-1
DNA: TGCAGTGCTACAAAGCGGGAGCTAACCTACAATGAGCAGTTCTTC
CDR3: CSATKRELTYNEQFF

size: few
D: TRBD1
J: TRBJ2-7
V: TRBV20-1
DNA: TGCAGTGCTAGGACAGGGGGCGCCCCCTACGAGCAGTACTTC
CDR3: CSARTGGAPYEQYF

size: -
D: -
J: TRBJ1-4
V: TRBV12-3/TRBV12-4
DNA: TGTGCCAGCAGTTTCGGGGGGGCGCGCACTAATGAAAAACTGTTTTTT
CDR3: CASSFGGARTNEKLFF

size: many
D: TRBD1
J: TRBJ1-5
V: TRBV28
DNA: TGTGCCAGCACCCCAGGGGGGGGGGGCGGTAGCAATCAGCCCCAGCATTTT
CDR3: CASTPGGGGGSNQPQHF

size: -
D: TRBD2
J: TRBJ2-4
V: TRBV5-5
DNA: TGTGCCAGCAGCTTGCGGGGGGGGCAGGAGCTAACCCACATTCAGTACTTC
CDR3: CASSLRGGQELTHIQYF

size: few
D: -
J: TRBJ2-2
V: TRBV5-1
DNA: TGCGCCAGCAGCTTGGCCAGTAGACCCGGGGAGCTGTTTTTT
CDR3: CASSLASRPGELFF

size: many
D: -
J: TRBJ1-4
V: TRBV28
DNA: TGTGCCAGCAGTCCCCGCTCCGGGCTTAATGAAAAACTGTTTTTT
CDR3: CASSPRSGLNEKLFF

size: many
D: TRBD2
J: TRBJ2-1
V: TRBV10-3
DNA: TGTGCCATCAGTCATAGCGGGGAAAGGGCCTACAATGAGCAGTTCTTC
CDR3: CAISHSGERAYNEQFF

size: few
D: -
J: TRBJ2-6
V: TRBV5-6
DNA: TGTGCCAGCAGCTTGTTCGCCAGTTTTTACTCTGGGGCCAACGTCCTGACTTTC
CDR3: CASSLFASFYSGANVLTF

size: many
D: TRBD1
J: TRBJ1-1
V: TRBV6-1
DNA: TGTGCCAGCAGTTTCCAGGGACAGGGCGAAGCTTTCTTT
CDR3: CASSFQGQGEAFF

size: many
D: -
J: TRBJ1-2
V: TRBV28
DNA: TGTGCCAGCAGTTTAACCGGGACAAACTATGGCTACACCTTC
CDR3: CASSLTGTNYGYTF

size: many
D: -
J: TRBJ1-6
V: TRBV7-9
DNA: TGTGCCAGCAGCTCGCCCGGGGTTTCACCCCTCCACTTT
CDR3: CASSSPGVSPLHF

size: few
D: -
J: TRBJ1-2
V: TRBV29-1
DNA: TGCAGCGTTGAAGAGTGGACAGCAGGGAGTGGCTACACCTTC
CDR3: CSVEEWTAGSGYTF

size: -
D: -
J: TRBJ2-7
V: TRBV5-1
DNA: TGCGCCAGCAGTTTACCAGGGATCGAGCAGTACTTC
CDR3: CASSLPGIEQYF

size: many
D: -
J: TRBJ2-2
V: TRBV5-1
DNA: TGCGCCAGCAGTTCAGTAACGCTAAACACCGGGGAGCTGTTTTTT
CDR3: CASSSVTLNTGELFF

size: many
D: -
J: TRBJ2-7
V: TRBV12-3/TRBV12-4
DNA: TGTGCCAGCAGTTTGAGGACAGCCTACGAGCAGTACTTC
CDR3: CASSLRTAYEQYF

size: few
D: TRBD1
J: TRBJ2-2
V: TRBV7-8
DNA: TGTGCCAGCAGTTATCCGGGACAGGGCACCGGGGAGCTGTTTTTT
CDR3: CASSYPGQGTGELFF

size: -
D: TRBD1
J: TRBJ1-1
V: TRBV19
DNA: TGTGCCAGTACTCGGGACAGGGGCTTGAACACTGAAGCTTTCTTT
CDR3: CASTRDRGLNTEAFF

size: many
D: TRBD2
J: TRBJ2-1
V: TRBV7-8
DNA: TGTGCCAGCAGCCCCGGGGGGGCAGGCTACAATGAGCAGTTCTTC
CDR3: CASSPGGAGYNEQFF

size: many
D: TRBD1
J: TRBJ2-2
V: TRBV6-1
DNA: TGTGCCAGTAAGGGACAGTCGAACACCGGGGAGCTGTTTTTT
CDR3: CASKGQSNTGELFF

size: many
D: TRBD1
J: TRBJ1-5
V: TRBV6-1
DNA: TGTGCCAGCAGCGGGGACCGGGGGACAGGGCACAATCAGCCCCAGCATTTT
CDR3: CASSGDRGTGHNQPQHF

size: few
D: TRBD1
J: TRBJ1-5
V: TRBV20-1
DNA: TGCAGTGCCAAAATGGACAGGGGGGGCAATCAGCCCCAGCATTTT
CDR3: CSAKMDRGGNQPQHF

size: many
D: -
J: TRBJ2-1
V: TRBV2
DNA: TGTGCCAGCAGTGAAGGACTAGTATCCTACAATGAGCAGTTCTTC
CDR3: CASSEGLVSYNEQFF

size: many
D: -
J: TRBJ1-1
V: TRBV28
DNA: TGTGCCAGCACCAATCCAGGGACTTACTATCTAAGGGCTTTCTTT
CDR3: CASTNPGTYYLRAFF

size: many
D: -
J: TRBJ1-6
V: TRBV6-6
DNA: TGTGCCAGCAGTTACTCCCCGGGAGTCTATAATTCACCCCTCCACTTT
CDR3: CASSYSPGVYNSPLHF

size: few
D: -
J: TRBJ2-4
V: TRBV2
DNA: TGTGCCAGCAGTTTCGACCCTACGGGGAGCATTCAGTACTTC
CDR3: CASSFDPTGSIQYF

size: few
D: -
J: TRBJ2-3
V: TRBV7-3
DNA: TGTGCCAGCAGCTTAAGGGGGGACAGCACAGATACGCAGTATTTT
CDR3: CASSLRGDSTDTQYF

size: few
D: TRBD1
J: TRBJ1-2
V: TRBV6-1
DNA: TGTGCCAGCAGTGAAGCGCGGACAGGGGCTGGCTACACCTTC
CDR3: CASSEARTGAGYTF